The 5 T cell receptor beta chains given below trace back to one sample, sequenced in a study of blood T cell repertoires in COVID-19. Clones were read by immunoSEQ multiplex PCR, and TCRdb kept only the in-frame ones, dropping some. The sample has 230,000 or so clones, around 82% seen once. The sequenced material came from peripheral blood. Receptors originate from a man in his forties or fifties with active or convalescent COVID-19.

In its sample, this clone was seen once. The rearrangement uses TRBV25-1 and TRBJ1-2; 9 nucleotides line up with TRBD1. The CDR3 is 13 amino acids. After removal of 4 bases from V and 6 bases from J, the junction contained 3 bases not matched to a gene. CDR1 and CDR2 (germline): MGHDK, SYGVNS. CDR3 bases: TGTGCCAGCAGTGGGGGACAGGGACATGGCTACACCTTC. This sequence encodes CASSGGQGHGYTF.

V usage is TRBV27 and J usage is TRBJ1-4; TRBD1 might be the D (6 bases). This CDR3 spans 16 amino acids. Trimming stripped 5 bases from V and 3 bases from J, with 16 bases between. Per germline, CDR1 MNHEY and CDR2 SMNVEV (reference sequence). The CDR3 DNA sequence: TGTGCCAGCAGTGTCGCCTACAGACAGGCTAATGAAAAACTGTTTTTT. This gives the protein CASSVAYRQANEKLFF.

CDR3 DNA: TGTGCCAGCAGCTCGGAGGGCTCTGGGGCCAACGTCCTGACTTTC. It yields the protein CASSSEGSGANVLTF. V is TRBV5-6 and J is TRBJ2-6; possible D gene TRBD2, 6 bases. Trimming took off 3 bases at V and 0 bases at J, with 7 bases between the two ends. This CDR3 is 15 amino acids long. CDR1 is SGHDT and CDR2 is YYEEEE in the germline V gene.

This clone occurred once. The gene calls are TRBV18 and TRBJ1-1, with a tentative D call TRBD1 (6 bases). Germline V gene lookup returns CDR1 KGHSH and CDR2 LQKENI. Deletions cut 5 bases from V and 0 bases from J, with 16 bases between. CDR3 length: 16 residues. The CDR3 here is CASSSRGGGLNTEAFF. The CDR3 coding sequence is TGTGCCAGCTCATCGAGGGGTGGGGGCTTGAACACTGAAGCTTTCTTT.

The table lists this clone with a count of one. DNA of the CDR3: TGCGCCAGCAGCTTGGGGGAGTTAGTTGCCAGGGGGGTGGGCACTGAAGCTTTCTTT. This encodes CASSLGELVARGVGTEAFF. This chain connects TRBV5-1 to TRBJ1-1, with TRBD1 identical over 7 bases. The germline V gene encodes CDR1 SGHRS and CDR2 YFSETQ. The CDR3 loop spans 19 amino acids. Unmatched junction bases numbered 18, after V lost 0 bases and J lost 4 bases.